In its sample, the clone carrying this T cell receptor beta chain was seen many times. Its target is not known. This sample was included in a study of identical twins. The study's findings and limits: The degree of excess twin sharing was weaker in beta out-of-frame sequences.

TCRdb re-called the 5' RACE reads through MiXCR, storing one row per CDR3 protein. The table records about 240,000 distinct CDR3 sequences, roughly 13% of them present only once. Between the trimmed V and J ends, which lost 1 base and 8 bases, there was a span of 17 bases. CDR3 length equals 15 residues. The same sample was also studied in work on yellow fever vaccine responses in identical twins. That publication notes: The authors reported partly convergent, partly personalized vaccine responses in identical twins.

Material for sequencing was memory (CD45RO+) T cells sorted from blood. The chain joins TRBV12-3 or TRBV12-4 to TRBJ1-2; D unresolved. This sequence originates from a woman under 30 in good health. CDR3 sequence: CASSLVRQRGRGYTF. As DNA, the CDR3 is TGTGCCAGCAGTTTAGTCCGGCAGAGAGGGCGCGGCTACACCTTC.